The 28 T cell receptor beta chains reported below all come from one sample, sequenced in a study of blood T cell repertoires in COVID-19. Using immunoSEQ multiplex PCR, the repertoire was profiled, and TCRdb retains in-frame clones only, with some absent. The sample contains about 280,000 clones, 85% to 90% of which appear only once. Sequencing used peripheral blood. These receptors were taken from a human donor in a cohort sampled during active COVID-19.

This rearrangement joins TRBV7-9 to TRBJ2-3; D is undetermined. The germline gives CDR1 SEHNR, CDR2 FQNEAQ (reference sequence). V dropped 5 bases and J dropped 1 base, with 13 bases sitting between them. The CDR3 is 15 residues long. CDR3 amino acids: CASSLPFPGTDTQYF. The CDR3 nucleotides are TGTGCCAGCAGCCTGCCTTTCCCAGGCACAGATACGCAGTATTTT.

This chain connects TRBV30 to TRBJ2-7, with D possibly being TRBD2 (5 bases). The V and J ends lost 3 bases and 5 bases respectively, with 20 bases between them. Per germline, CDR1 GTSNPN and CDR2 SVGIG (reference sequence). The CDR3 consists of 15 residues. The CDR3 here is CAWSVSGLARDEQYF. The CDR3 nucleotides are TGTGCCTGGAGCGTAAGTGGGCTAGCTCGTGACGAGCAGTACTTC.

V is TRBV9 and J is TRBJ2-2; D remains unclear. Trimming shortened V by 4 bases and J by 6 bases, and 7 bases separated the two germline ends. The germline V gene encodes CDR1 SGDLS and CDR2 YYNGEE. The CDR3 loop spans 12 amino acids. Here the CDR3 reads CASSMSSGELFF. The DNA of the CDR3 is TGTGCCAGCAGCATGAGCTCCGGGGAGCTGTTTTTT.

This clone has a single count. J is TRBJ1-5 and V is TRBV28, with D possibly matching TRBD1 (6 bases). The CDR3 loop spans 15 amino acids. Germline CDR1 MDHEN, CDR2 SYDVKM. Deletions cut 1 base from V and 1 base from J, with 8 bases between. CDR3: CASSLLGQSNQPQHF. In DNA form, the CDR3 reads TGTGCCAGCAGTTTATTAGGACAGAGCAATCAGCCCCAGCATTTT.

This clone was detected only once. V is TRBV5-5 and J is TRBJ2-7; 8 bases match TRBD1. The V gene end was trimmed by 0 bases and the J gene end by 0 bases; junction bases not matched to a gene: 2. This CDR3 has 15 amino acids. CDR1 is SGHKS and CDR2 is YYEKEE in the germline V gene (reference sequence). The CDR3 is CASSLVQGASYEQYF. DNA of the CDR3: TGTGCCAGCAGCTTGGTTCAGGGGGCCTCCTACGAGCAGTACTTC. Complete variable domain (other parts from reference TRBV5-5 and TRBJ2-7): DAGVTQSPTHLIKTRGQQVTLRCSPISGHKSVSWYQQVLGQGPQFIFQYYEKEERGRGNFPDRFSARQFPNYSSELNVNALLLGDSALYLCASSLVQGASYEQYFGPGTRLTVT.

The chain links TRBV6-2 or TRBV6-3 to TRBJ2-7, with D perhaps matching TRBD2 (6 bases). Per the germline V gene, CDR1 is MNHEY and CDR2 is SVGEGT. This CDR3 has 14 residues. The V end lost 0 bases, the J end lost 12 bases, and 18 bases lay between the germline ends. The DNA of the CDR3 is TGTGCCAGCAGTTACTCGACGTCAGCGACTAGGGCGTACTTC. This codes for CASSYSTSATRAYF.

V and J are TRBV4-3 and TRBJ2-2; TRBD2 matches at 13 bases. Germline V gene sequence: CDR1 LGHNA, CDR2 YSLEER. This CDR3 has 18 residues. J was trimmed by 6 bases and V by 2 bases; bases with no gene match: 9. The CDR3 region has the DNA TGCGCCAGCAGCCAAAGGCCGGCTACTAGCGGGAGGGCCGGGGAGCTGTTTTTT. Encoded protein: CASSQRPATSGRAGELFF.

The chain has TRBV5-6 and TRBJ1-2; D unclear. Trimming removed 0 bases at V and 1 base at J, with 10 bases between. This CDR3 region has 15 residues. Germline V gene data show CDR1 as SGHDT and CDR2 as YYEEEE. In nucleotides, the CDR3 is TGTGCCAGCAGCTTGGACCCTAGCGGTAACTATGGCTACACCTTC. Amino acid sequence: CASSLDPSGNYGYTF.

This chain joins TRBV5-4 and TRBJ2-3; 7 bases match TRBD2. This CDR3 contains 16 residues. V shed 0 bases and J 4 bases; nucleotides not matched to a gene: 8. Looked up from germline, CDR1 is SGHNT and CDR2 is YYREEE (reference sequence). Here the CDR3 reads CASSLVSPGRADTQYF. The CDR3 nucleotides are TGTGCCAGCAGCTTGGTAAGCCCAGGGAGGGCAGATACGCAGTATTTT.

This clone was seen only once. The chain employs TRBV7-2 and TRBJ2-5, with 7 bases aligning to TRBD2. The CDR3 contains 17 residues. Per the germline V gene, CDR1 is SGHTA and CDR2 is FQGNSA. Trimming removed 8 bases from V and 3 bases from J; junction bases left unmatched: 18. The CDR3 sequence: CASRGGVAGRSKETQYF. CDR3 nucleotides: TGTGCCAGCCGGGGCGGGGTAGCGGGCCGGTCCAAAGAGACCCAGTACTTC. Filled out from reference TRBV7-2 and TRBJ2-5, the complete variable domain reads GAGVSQSPSNKVTEKGKDVELRCDPISGHTALYWYRQSLGQGLEFLIYFQGNSAPDKSGLPSDRFSAERTGGSVSTLTIQRTQQEDSAVYLCASRGGVAGRSKETQYFGPGTRLLVL.

The rearrangement links TRBV5-6 to TRBJ1-5; 7 nucleotides agree with TRBD1. The CDR3 covers 16 residues. Germline V gene lookup returns CDR1 SGHDT and CDR2 YYEEEE. Germline trimming cut 4 bases from V and 1 base from J; bases unmatched to any gene: 8. The DNA of the CDR3 is TGTGCCAGCAGCCGACAGGGTCGGTTGAGCAATCAGCCCCAGCATTTT. Translation gives CASSRQGRLSNQPQHF.

The chain has TRBV6-1 and TRBJ2-2; D not resolved. Between the trimmed V and J ends, which lost 0 bases and 7 bases, there was a span of 12 bases. The CDR3 contains 15 residues. Germline V gene lookup returns CDR1 MNHNS and CDR2 SASEGT. As DNA, the CDR3 is TGTGCCAGCAGTGAAGCCCCTAGTACCCTCGGGGAGCTGTTTTTT. As protein: CASSEAPSTLGELFF.

This sequence joins TRBV28 and TRBJ2-5; TRBD1 matches 11 bases. CDR1 is MDHEN and CDR2 is SYDVKM in the germline V gene. J lost 5 bases, V lost 10 bases, and 6 bases had no gene match. This CDR3 spans 13 amino acids. The CDR3 nucleotides are TGTGCCACCGGACAGGGGGCGGCCGAGACCCAGTACTTC. Protein: CATGQGAAETQYF.

The chain links TRBV9 to TRBJ1-4; possible D gene TRBD1, 5 bases. CDR3 length equals 16 residues. CDR1 is SGDLS, CDR2 YYNGEE, per germline. Deletions cut 3 bases from V and 0 bases from J, with 12 bases between. CDR3 sequence (DNA): TGTGCCAGCAGCGAAGGGGCCAGGCCAACTAATGAAAAACTGTTTTTT. This gives the protein CASSEGARPTNEKLFF.

The chain has TRBV6-5 and TRBJ2-7; 7 nucleotides align to TRBD1. V was pared by 7 bases and J by 0 bases, with 6 bases of the junction left unmatched. The CDR3 extends over 14 amino acids. Germline V gene lookup returns CDR1 MNHEY and CDR2 SVGAGI. CDR3 DNA: TGTGCCAGCAATACCGGGACAGACTCCTACGAGCAGTACTTC. Residues: CASNTGTDSYEQYF.

J is TRBJ2-7 and V is TRBV10-2; 7 bases match TRBD1. The ends lost 4 bases at V and 6 bases at J; junction bases unmatched: 9. Germline-derived CDR1 and CDR2 are WSHSY and SAAADI. This CDR3 contains 14 residues. The CDR3 nucleotides are TGCGCCAGCAGTGGAACGAACAGGGGTTCCGAGCAGTACTTC. Translated, it gives CASSGTNRGSEQYF.

This rearrangement joins TRBV4-2 to TRBJ2-3; the D is unclear. Trimming left V 1 base short and J 0 bases short, with 17 bases between. There are 18 residues in the CDR3. Germline V gene data show CDR1 as LGHNA and CDR2 as YNFKEQ. CDR3 coding DNA: TGTGCCAGCAGCCAAGTGGGTTATCGAGGTACTAGCACAGATACGCAGTATTTT. Its protein is CASSQVGYRGTSTDTQYF.

The chain uses TRBV6-5 and TRBJ1-5; 9 nucleotides agree with TRBD1. The CDR3 is 15 residues long. J lost 3 bases, V lost 6 bases, and 6 bases had no gene match. Looked up from germline, CDR1 is MNHEY and CDR2 is SVGAGI. In DNA form, the CDR3 reads TGTGCCAGCAGAAACAGGGGGCCCAACAATCAGCCCCAGCATTTT. Protein: CASRNRGPNNQPQHF.

The chain is built from TRBV3-1 (or the pseudogene TRBV3-2) and TRBJ1-4, with D unresolved. Trimming took off 2 bases at V and 5 bases at J, with 9 bases between the two ends. The CDR3 totals 14 residues. Germline CDR1 and CDR2: LGHDT and YNNKEL (reference sequence). The CDR3: CASSQLSTNEKLFF. DNA for the CDR3: TGTGCCAGCAGCCAACTCTCTACGAATGAAAAACTGTTTTTT.

This rearrangement joins TRBV7-8 to TRBJ2-3, with 12 bases that match TRBD1. The junction had 10 bases not matched to a gene; V was cut back by 7 bases and J by 8 bases. The CDR3 has 15 residues. In germline, CDR1 is SGHVS, CDR2 FQNEAQ. CDR3 sequence: CASIIGTGGAGTQYF. CDR3 coding DNA: TGTGCCAGCATAATCGGGACAGGGGGCGCAGGTACGCAGTATTTT.

At least ten counts were recorded for this clone. V gene TRBV27 combines with J gene TRBJ2-7; a weak D match, TRBD1 (6 bases). CDR1 MNHEY and CDR2 SMNVEV come from the germline V gene (reference sequence). The CDR3 extends over 14 amino acids. The ends were cut back, 6 bases at V and 0 bases at J, with 12 bases in the middle. The CDR3: CASSGQRSSYEQYF. DNA of the CDR3: TGTGCCAGCAGCGGACAGCGAAGCTCCTACGAGCAGTACTTC.

A few counts support this clone. V gene TRBV3-1 (or the pseudogene TRBV3-2) combines with J gene TRBJ2-3; tentatively, D is TRBD1 (6 bases). Germline values: CDR1 LGHDT, CDR2 YNNKEL (reference sequence). The CDR3 is 12 residues long. The V end was cut by 5 bases, the J end by 7 bases, with 10 bases between. CDR3 DNA sequence: TGTGCCAGCAGCTCACAGGGAAATACGCAGTATTTT. Protein product: CASSSQGNTQYF.

This chain links TRBV19 with TRBJ1-5, with TRBD1 identical over 10 bases. This CDR3 is 19 amino acids long. Germline lookup yields CDR1 LNHDA and CDR2 SQIVND (reference sequence). The trim removed 3 bases at V and 1 base at J, leaving 12 bases unmatched. CDR3 protein: CASSIPTGGQRGSNQPQHF. CDR3 nucleotide sequence: TGTGCCAGTAGTATTCCGACAGGGGGCCAGCGGGGAAGCAATCAGCCCCAGCATTTT.

This clone showed up just a few times. The chain joins TRBV2 to TRBJ2-7, with D perhaps matching TRBD2 (6 bases). Trimming shortened V by 9 bases and J by 0 bases, and 21 bases separated the two germline ends. CDR3 length: 16 residues. CDR1 SNHLY and CDR2 FYNNEI come from the germline V gene. DNA for the CDR3: TGTGCCAGTACAAATTACGGGACTCCGAGCTCCTACGAGCAGTACTTC. It is translated as CASTNYGTPSSYEQYF.

This chain connects TRBV3-1 (or the pseudogene TRBV3-2) to TRBJ1-4; D gene uncertain. This CDR3 is built from 16 residues. The germline gives CDR1 LGHDT, CDR2 YNNKEL (reference sequence). Trimming took off 0 bases at V and 7 bases at J, with 15 bases between the two ends. DNA for the CDR3: TGTGCCAGCAGCCAAGATAATCGGGGAGGTTCTGAAAAACTGTTTTTT. Amino acid sequence: CASSQDNRGGSEKLFF.

V gene TRBV3-1 (or the pseudogene TRBV3-2) combines with J gene TRBJ2-2, with 7 nucleotides matching TRBD2. The CDR3 covers 14 residues. The germline CDR1 and CDR2 sequences are LGHDT and YNNKEL (reference sequence). V was clipped by 4 bases and J by 5 bases; unmatched bases: 4. In DNA, the CDR3 is TGTGCCAGCAGCCGTTCGGGGGGTACCGGGGAGCTGTTTTTT. The encoded protein is CASSRSGGTGELFF.

The chain joins TRBV19 to TRBJ2-2; no reliable D call. Looked up from germline, CDR1 is LNHDA and CDR2 is SQIVND (reference sequence). V gave up 0 bases and J gave up 7 bases, with 18 bases separating them. The CDR3 length is 17 residues. The CDR3 region is CASSIEYVFQRNGELFF. As DNA, the CDR3 is TGTGCCAGTAGTATAGAATACGTGTTCCAGCGTAACGGGGAGCTGTTTTTT.

The chain recombines TRBV5-4 with TRBJ2-3; perhaps TRBD2 as D (6 bases). The V gene lost 4 bases and the J gene lost 5 bases, with 20 bases spanning the gap. Germline V gene data show CDR1 as SGHNT and CDR2 as YYREEE (reference sequence). The CDR3 spans 16 residues. CDR3 sequence (DNA): TGTGCCAGCAGCATGGCGGGCCCGCCGGGAGTAGATACGCAGTATTTT. As protein: CASSMAGPPGVDTQYF.